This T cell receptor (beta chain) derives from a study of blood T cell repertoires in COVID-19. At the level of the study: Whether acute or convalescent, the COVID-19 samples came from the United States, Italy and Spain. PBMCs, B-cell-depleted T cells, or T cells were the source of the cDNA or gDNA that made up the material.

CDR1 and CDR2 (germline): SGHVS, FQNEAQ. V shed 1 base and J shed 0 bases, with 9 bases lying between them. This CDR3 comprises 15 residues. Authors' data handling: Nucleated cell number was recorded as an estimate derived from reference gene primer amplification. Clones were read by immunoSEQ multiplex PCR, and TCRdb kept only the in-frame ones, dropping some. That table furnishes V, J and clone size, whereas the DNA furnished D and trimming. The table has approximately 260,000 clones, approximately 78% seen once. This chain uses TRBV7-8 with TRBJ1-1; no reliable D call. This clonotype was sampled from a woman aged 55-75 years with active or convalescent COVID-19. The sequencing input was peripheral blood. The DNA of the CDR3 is TGTGCCAGCAGCTTAGAAAGAGCTATGAACACTGAAGCTTTCTTT. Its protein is CASSLERAMNTEAFF.